This T cell receptor beta chain was captured by sequencing in a study of memory CD4+ T cells and cytomegalovirus serostatus. Study-wide background: Donors were healthy Belgian adults, under 10 CMV seropositive and under 30 seronegative. Study-wide results and caveats: CD4+ memory repertoires contained about two fifths of the 164 reported CMV TCRbeta sequences.

About this clone itself: Its antigen is unknown.

The table came from immunoSEQ multiplex PCR; TCRdb's copy has only in-frame clones and leaves some out. The data contain 60,000 to 70,000 clones, about 75% of them singletons. In germline, CDR1 is PRHDT, CDR2 FYEKMQ (reference sequence). Trimming shortened V by 5 bases and J by 2 bases, and 15 bases separated the two germline ends. The CDR3 totals 16 residues. The sort gate was single viable CD3+CD4+CD8-CD45RO+ cells for memory CD4+ T cells. The material sequenced was memory CD4+ T cells from blood. This receptor was obtained from an adult in good health and CMV-seropositive. This chain uses TRBV13 with TRBJ2-2; weak D call: TRBD2 (5 bases). The CDR3 protein is CASSPDWRYNTGELFF. The DNA of the CDR3 is TGTGCCAGCAGCCCGGACTGGCGGTACAACACCGGGGAGCTGTTTTTT.